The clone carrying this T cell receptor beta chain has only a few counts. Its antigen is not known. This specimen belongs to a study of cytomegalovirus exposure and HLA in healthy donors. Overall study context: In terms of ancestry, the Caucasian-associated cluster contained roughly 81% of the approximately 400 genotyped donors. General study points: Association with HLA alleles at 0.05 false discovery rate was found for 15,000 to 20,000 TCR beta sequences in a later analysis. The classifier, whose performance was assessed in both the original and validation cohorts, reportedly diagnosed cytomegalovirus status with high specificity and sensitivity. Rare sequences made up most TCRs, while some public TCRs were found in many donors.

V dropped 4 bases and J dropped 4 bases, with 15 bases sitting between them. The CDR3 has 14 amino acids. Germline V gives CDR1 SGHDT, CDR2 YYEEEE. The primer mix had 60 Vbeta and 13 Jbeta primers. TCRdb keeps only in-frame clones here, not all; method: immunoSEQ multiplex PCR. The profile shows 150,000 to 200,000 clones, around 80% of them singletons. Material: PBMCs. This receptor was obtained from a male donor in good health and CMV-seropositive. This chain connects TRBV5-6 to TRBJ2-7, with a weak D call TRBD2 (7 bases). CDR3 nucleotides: TGTGCCAGCAGCCCGGGGGCGGGACTATACGAGCAGTACTTC. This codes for CASSPGAGLYEQYF. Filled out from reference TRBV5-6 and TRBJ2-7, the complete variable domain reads DAGVTQSPTHLIKTRGQQVTLRCSPKSGHDTVSWYQQALGQGPQFIFQYYEEEERQRGNFPDRFSGHQFPNYSSELNVNALLLGDSALYLCASSPGAGLYEQYFGPGTRLTVT.